This paragraph covers one TCR beta chain sequence. This sample stems from a study of blood T cell repertoires in COVID-19. Germline loops: CDR1 GTSNPN, CDR2 SVGIG (reference sequence). The CDR3 runs to 14 residues. The germline V and J ends were trimmed by 3 bases and 7 bases, with 15 bases remaining between them. Assay: immunoSEQ multiplex PCR; the TCRdb copy retains only in-frame clones and omits some. The top ten hold approximately 6.2% of the sample, which has 200,000 to 250,000 clones, about 83% seen once. The chain is built from TRBV30 and TRBJ1-4; D gene ambiguous. The sequence derives from a man between 60 and 75 years old who had recovered from COVID-19. The sequencing input was peripheral blood. As DNA, the CDR3 is TGTGCCTGGAGGAGGAAAACCACGTCTGAAAAACTGTTTTTT. It encodes CAWRRKTTSEKLFF.